This T cell receptor (beta chain) was sequenced during a study of T cell responses to AZD1222 COVID-19 vaccine. Overall study findings and caveats: Seropositive at baseline were only 5 to 7 AZD1222 recipients.

This clone was counted a single time. Antigen: not known. Profiled with immunoSEQ multiplex PCR; TCRdb holds only in-frame clones, not every one. The data show 150,000 to 200,000 clones, roughly 94% seen once. Germline-derived CDR1 and CDR2 are MNHEY and SVGAGI. Trimming shortened V by 5 bases and J by 2 bases, and 12 bases separated the two germline ends. This CDR3 spans 14 amino acids. The rearrangement links TRBV6-5 to TRBJ1-1; tentative D call: TRBD1 (5 bases). The clonotype was recovered from an adult who received the AZD1222 COVID-19 vaccine. Sequencing used peripheral blood, obtained 28 days after the second AZD1222 dose. As DNA, the CDR3 is TGTGCCAGCAGTCCCAGGCAGGGCAACACTGAAGCTTTCTTT. This codes for CASSPRQGNTEAFF.